These 8 T cell receptor beta chains were all obtained from the same sample, sequenced in a study of blood T cells in healthy people across ages. Primers used in a second PCR of roughly 6 to 11 cycles were a sample-barcoded 5' primer and a J-beta primer mix. Each CDR3 protein is one row after TCRdb ran MiXCR on the 5' RACE reads. The sample shows hundreds of thousands of distinct CDR3 sequences, about 30% of them seen only once. Source material: blood. These receptors were obtained from a woman of 80 years or more in good health.

V and J are TRBV7-2 and TRBJ2-7; 7 positions agree with TRBD2. V shed 4 bases, J shed 9 bases, and the junction held 9 bases outside the gene matches. This CDR3 spans 13 amino acids. The germline CDR1 and CDR2 sequences are SGHTA and FQGNSA. The CDR3 loop reads CASSSEAWGGQYF. For the CDR3, the DNA is TGTGCCAGCAGCTCAGAGGCCTGGGGGGGGCAGTACTTC.

This clonotype appeared many times. The chain recombines TRBV3-1 with TRBJ2-7; 9 bases align to TRBD2. The CDR3 loop spans 16 amino acids. Losses at the gene ends were 0 bases for V and 6 bases for J; bases not matched to a gene: 9. Germline CDR1 LGHDT, CDR2 YNNKEL (reference sequence). The chain's CDR3 is CASSQDLNSGSFEQYF. The CDR3 DNA reads TGTGCCAGCAGCCAAGATTTGAATAGCGGGAGCTTCGAGCAGTACTTC.

V gene TRBV7-2 combines with J gene TRBJ2-1; D unresolved. The CDR3 spans 14 residues. V lost 1 base, J lost 15 bases, and 19 bases lay in between. Germline-derived CDR1 and CDR2 are SGHTA and FQGNSA. CDR3 region: CASSLVAASSRSFF. In DNA, the CDR3 is TGTGCCAGCAGCTTAGTCGCAGCGTCCAGTCGGTCGTTCTTC.

This clonotype has a count of ten or more. The chain has TRBV7-2 and TRBJ1-5, with D possibly TRBD1 on 5 matching bases. Germline lookup yields CDR1 SGHTA and CDR2 FQGNSA. Trimming cost V 4 bases and J 0 bases, with 10 bases left between them. This CDR3 is built from 15 residues. The CDR3 reads CASSSNRNSNQPQHF. In DNA, the CDR3 is TGTGCCAGCAGCTCGAACAGGAATAGCAATCAGCCCCAGCATTTT. The entire variable domain, with the rest obtained from reference TRBV7-2 and TRBJ1-5, is as follows: GAGVSQSPSNKVTEKGKDVELRCDPISGHTALYWYRQSLGQGLEFLIYFQGNSAPDKSGLPSDRFSAERTGGSVSTLTIQRTQQEDSAVYLCASSSNRNSNQPQHFGDGTRLSIL.

In this sample, this clonotype turned up once. The V call is TRBV2, the J call TRBJ2-5; 8 bases map to TRBD1. With 5 bases clipped from V and 2 bases from J, the junction kept 10 bases outside the gene matches. In germline, CDR1 is SNHLY, CDR2 FYNNEI. CDR3 length: 16 residues. CDR3 DNA sequence: TGTGCCAGCAGTCCAGCGACCGGGACAGGACAAGAGACCCAGTACTTC. As protein: CASSPATGTGQETQYF.

V gene TRBV12-3 or TRBV12-4 combines with J gene TRBJ2-5, with TRBD2 identical over 14 bases. The length of the CDR3 is 17 residues. Unmatched junction bases numbered 8, after V lost 4 bases and J lost 4 bases. CDR3 bases: TGTGCCAGCAGTTCTACCATAGGACTAGCGGGAGGAGAGACCCAGTACTTC. Residues: CASSSTIGLAGGETQYF.

The V call is TRBV9, the J call TRBJ1-1, with D perhaps matching TRBD1 (6 bases). Germline V lookup: CDR1 SGDLS, CDR2 YYNGEE. CDR3 length: 14 amino acids. V shed 4 bases and J shed 3 bases, with 13 bases lying between them. The CDR3 region is CASSTTGIDTEAFF. The CDR3 DNA sequence: TGTGCCAGCAGCACAACAGGGATCGACACTGAAGCTTTCTTT.

The chain couples TRBV28 to TRBJ2-2, with a possible D match to TRBD1 (5 bases). The V gene's germline CDR1 is MDHEN and CDR2 SYDVKM. The CDR3 has 14 amino acids. V was cut by 7 bases and J by 6 bases, with 15 bases left in between. The DNA of the CDR3 is TGTGCCAGCACCCCGACAGACAGTCCCGGGGAGCTGTTTTTT. It codes for CASTPTDSPGELFF. The complete variable domain, with remaining parts taken from reference TRBV28 and TRBJ2-2, reads DVKVTQSSRYLVKRTGEKVFLECVQDMDHENMFWYRQDPGLGLRLIYFSYDVKMKEKGDIPEGYSVSREKKERFSLILESASTNQTSMYLCASTPTDSPGELFFGEGSRLTVL.